Shown below are 32 T cell receptor beta chains from a single sample sequenced in a study of blood T cell repertoires in COVID-19 (dated by TCRdb to the early 2020s). Library prep was done by the immunoSEQ multiplex PCR assay. The table comes from immuneACCESS by way of TCRdb, which keeps in-frame sequences with V and J called. Part of the clones is missing from these tables; in studies checked, under half for an unresolved V gene and the rest for unknown reasons. The sample contains around 200,000 clones, around 88% of them found a single time. The ten largest clones add up to 2.9% of the sample. Source material: peripheral blood. These receptors originate from a man aged 45 to 65 with active or convalescent COVID-19.

CDR3 DNA: TGTGCCTCGGTCGAAGGAGGACAGGATCAGCCCCAGCATTTT. Protein product: CASVEGGQDQPQHF. The V gene is TRBV30, the J gene TRBJ1-5, with TRBD1 identical over 7 bases. J lost 5 bases, V lost 7 bases, and 11 bases had no gene match. Germline V CDR1 and CDR2: GTSNPN, SVGIG (reference sequence). The CDR3 is made up of 14 amino acids.

The CDR3 is CATSRDGGGWNSPLHF. CDR3 bases: TGTGCCACCAGCAGAGATGGTGGGGGGTGGAATTCACCCCTCCACTTT. This chain joins TRBV15 and TRBJ1-6; the D gene is possibly TRBD1 (5 bases). From germline, CDR1 is LNHNV and CDR2 YYDKDF (reference sequence). V lost 0 bases and J 7 bases, leaving 13 bases between the germline ends. CDR3 length: 16 amino acids.

J is TRBJ1-1 and V is TRBV5-1; a possible D gene is TRBD1 (5 bases). Between the trimmed V and J ends, which lost 4 bases and 1 base, there was a span of 14 bases. The CDR3 has 15 amino acids. From germline, CDR1 is SGHRS and CDR2 YFSETQ. CDR3 bases: TGCGCCAGCAGCCCGAGGCGGGGGACGAACACTGAAGCTTTCTTT. Translating it yields CASSPRRGTNTEAFF.

V usage is TRBV30 and J usage is TRBJ1-6; D might be TRBD1 (6 bases). Germline V lookup: CDR1 GTSNPN, CDR2 SVGIG (reference sequence). The CDR3 covers 15 residues. The germline V and J ends were trimmed by 0 bases and 5 bases, with 11 bases remaining between them. The CDR3 DNA reads TGTGCCTGGAGTGTACTGGCAGGGGATAATTCACCCCTCCACTTT. It translates to CAWSVLAGDNSPLHF.

The chain carries TRBV5-4 and TRBJ1-4, with D perhaps matching TRBD1 (5 bases). Trimming left V 0 bases short and J 6 bases short, with 9 bases between. This CDR3 has 14 residues. Germline CDR1 reads SGHNT; CDR2 reads YYREEE (reference sequence). CDR3 amino acids: CASSLEGRDEKLFF. For the CDR3, the DNA is TGTGCCAGCAGCTTGGAGGGCAGGGATGAAAAACTGTTTTTT.

The chain recombines TRBV6-6 with TRBJ1-1; D is unclear. This CDR3 has 12 residues. Germline V gene sequence: CDR1 MNHNY, CDR2 SVGAGI (reference sequence). Trimming took 9 bases from V and 4 from J, leaving 12 bases between them. The CDR3 DNA sequence: TGTGCCAGTGCGGGAGGGTTCACTGAAGCTTTCTTT. The encoded protein is CASAGGFTEAFF.

The CDR3 nucleotides read TGTGCCAGCAGCTACTTGGGCCCCGACGAGCAGTACTTC. The encoded protein is CASSYLGPDEQYF. The chain combines TRBV5-5 with TRBJ2-7; D is ambiguous. The CDR3 loop spans 13 amino acids. The V end lost 3 bases, the J end lost 5 bases, and 12 bases lay between the germline ends. CDR1 and CDR2 from the germline V gene are SGHKS and YYEKEE (reference sequence).

In this sample, this clone turned up once. The chain has TRBV5-1 and TRBJ1-2, with D possibly being TRBD1 (5 bases). Between the trimmed V and J ends, which lost 5 bases and 7 bases, there was a span of 12 bases. The CDR3 covers 12 residues. Germline V lookup: CDR1 SGHRS, CDR2 YFSETQ. CDR3 sequence (DNA): TGCGCCAGCAGAACCCCCGGGGGTGGCTACACCTTC. It specifies CASRTPGGGYTF.

This sequence joins TRBV11-2 and TRBJ2-1, with 8 nucleotides matching TRBD2. Trimming at V came to 5 bases and at J to 3 bases, leaving 9 bases not matched to a gene. Germline CDR1 SGHAT, CDR2 FQNNGV. The CDR3 has 16 residues. CDR3 sequence (DNA): TGTGCCAGCAGCCCACTTAGCGGGGTATTCTACAATGAGCAGTTCTTC. Protein product: CASSPLSGVFYNEQFF.

The genes are TRBV12-5 and TRBJ1-2; TRBD1 matches 9 bases. The trim removed 2 bases at V and 14 bases at J, leaving 18 bases unmatched. This CDR3 contains 16 residues. In germline, CDR1 is LGHNT, CDR2 FRNRAP. The chain's CDR3 is CASGLPQMTGGGERTF. The CDR3 nucleotides are TGTGCTAGTGGTTTGCCCCAGATGACAGGGGGTGGGGAAAGGACCTTC. Filled out from reference TRBV12-5 and TRBJ1-2, the complete variable domain reads DARVTQTPRHKVTEMGQEVTMRCQPILGHNTVFWYRQTMMQGLELLAYFRNRAPLDDSGMPKDRFSAEMPDATLATLKIQPSEPRDSAVYFCASGLPQMTGGGERTFGSGTRLTVV.

V and J are TRBV24-1 and TRBJ2-3; 16 positions match TRBD2. The CDR3 loop spans 19 amino acids. The ends lost 4 bases at V and 4 bases at J; junction bases unmatched: 10. The germline V gene encodes CDR1 KGHDR and CDR2 SFDVKD. The DNA for the CDR3 is TGTGCCACCAGTGACTCCCCGGGACTAGCGGGGGGGCCCCCAGATACGCAGTATTTT. It encodes CATSDSPGLAGGPPDTQYF.

The chain carries TRBV11-2 and TRBJ2-7; D ambiguous. Germline V gives CDR1 SGHAT, CDR2 FQNNGV. With 1 base removed from V and 1 base from J, the gap between germline ends came to 11 bases. The CDR3 contains 15 residues. The CDR3 region has the DNA TGTGCCAGCAGCTTAGGGCAGGCTATGTCCTACGAGCAGTACTTC. Its protein product is CASSLGQAMSYEQYF.

J is TRBJ1-2 and V is TRBV19; TRBD1 matches at 10 bases. CDR1 is LNHDA, CDR2 SQIVND, per germline (reference sequence). The length of the CDR3 is 14 residues. V was clipped by 7 bases and J by 5 bases; unmatched bases: 7. The CDR3 protein is CASTGTGEGYGYTF. The DNA of the CDR3 is TGTGCCAGTACCGGGACAGGGGAAGGGTATGGCTACACCTTC.

This rearrangement joins TRBV12-3 or TRBV12-4 to TRBJ1-1; D ambiguous. Trimming removed 6 bases at V and 1 base at J, with 6 bases between. The CDR3 runs 12 residues. In DNA form, the CDR3 reads TGTGCCAGCAGGGCCCCGAACACTGAAGCTTTCTTT. Its protein product is CASRAPNTEAFF.

V and J are TRBV7-2 and TRBJ2-3, with TRBD2 matching 8 bases. This CDR3 spans 15 amino acids. V was pared by 5 bases and J by 4 bases, with 8 bases of the junction left unmatched. Germline CDR1 and CDR2: SGHTA and FQGNSA. The CDR3 spells CASSLLRGGSDTQYF. The CDR3, as DNA: TGTGCCAGCAGCCTCCTACGGGGGGGTTCAGATACGCAGTATTTT.

The rearrangement uses TRBV2 and TRBJ2-1; 7 bases match TRBD1. The CDR3 totals 12 residues. V was clipped by 4 bases and J by 8 bases; unmatched bases: 2. The germline gives CDR1 SNHLY, CDR2 FYNNEI. In nucleotides, the CDR3 is TGTGCCAGCAGTGTAGGGGGCCATGAGCAGTTCTTC. As protein: CASSVGGHEQFF.

The chain employs TRBV9 and TRBJ1-5; TRBD1 matches at 11 bases. Per germline, CDR1 SGDLS and CDR2 YYNGEE. This CDR3 is built from 15 residues. Losses at the gene ends were 3 bases for V and 3 bases for J; bases not matched to a gene: 2. The chain's CDR3 is CASSAGQGDNQPQHF. As DNA, the CDR3 is TGTGCCAGCAGCGCGGGACAGGGGGACAATCAGCCCCAGCATTTT.

The rearrangement joins TRBV2 to TRBJ1-6; D not certain. Germline CDR1 SNHLY, CDR2 FYNNEI. Deletions cut 8 bases from V and 9 bases from J, with 17 bases between. This CDR3 spans 14 amino acids. CDR3 nucleotides: TGTGCCAGCCGAACACTTAGCCGGGTTTCACCCCTCCACTTT. Protein sequence: CASRTLSRVSPLHF. Complete variable domain (other parts from reference TRBV2 and TRBJ1-6): EPEVTQTPSHQVTQMGQEVILRCVPISNHLYFYWYRQILGQKVEFLVSFYNNEISEKSEIFDDQFSVERPDGSNFTLKIRSTKLEDSAMYFCASRTLSRVSPLHFGNGTRLTVT.

The chain has TRBV6-5 and TRBJ1-1, with D perhaps TRBD1 (5 bases). Germline loops: CDR1 MNHEY, CDR2 SVGAGI. The germline V and J ends were trimmed by 7 bases and 2 bases, with 14 bases remaining between them. The length of the CDR3 is 14 residues. Here the CDR3 DNA reads TGTGCCAGCACTCGTGGGGCCGCTAACACTGAAGCTTTCTTT. Translated, it gives CASTRGAANTEAFF.

The genes are TRBV30 and TRBJ1-1; D not certain. Germline V gene sequence: CDR1 GTSNPN, CDR2 SVGIG (reference sequence). Trimming pared 3 bases from V and 4 bases from J, leaving 12 bases between. The CDR3 runs to 13 residues. The CDR3 coding sequence is TGTGCCTGGAGCGAGGGAGGAGGCACTGAAGCTTTCTTT. As protein: CAWSEGGGTEAFF.

This chain uses TRBV7-9 with TRBJ1-1; tentatively, D is TRBD1 (6 bases). The CDR3 consists of 17 residues. V was trimmed by 1 base and J by 0 bases, leaving 15 bases between them. Per the germline V gene, CDR1 is SEHNR and CDR2 is FQNEAQ (reference sequence). CDR3 in DNA: TGTGCCAGCAGCTTAGACGGACAGAGGGGATTGAACACTGAAGCTTTCTTT. Its protein product is CASSLDGQRGLNTEAFF. The full variable domain, rest sourced from reference TRBV7-9 and TRBJ1-1, is DTGVSQNPRHKITKRGQNVTFRCDPISEHNRLYWYRQTLGQGPEFLTYFQNEAQLEKSRLLSDRFSAERPKGSFSTLEIQRTEQGDSAMYLCASSLDGQRGLNTEAFFGQGTRLTVV.

The chain has TRBV2 and TRBJ2-2; 12 bases agree with TRBD2. CDR1 SNHLY and CDR2 FYNNEI come from the germline V gene. After removal of 6 bases from V and 8 bases from J, the junction contained 7 bases not matched to a gene. The CDR3 is 15 residues long. As DNA, the CDR3 is TGTGCCAGCAGGGCGCTAGCGGGGGGGTCTGGGGAGCTGTTTTTT. It encodes CASRALAGGSGELFF.

The V and J genes are TRBV4-3 and TRBJ2-2; D is uncertain. This CDR3 spans 13 amino acids. V dropped 3 bases and J dropped 6 bases, with 8 bases sitting between them. Germline V gene lookup returns CDR1 LGHNA and CDR2 YSLEER. CDR3 nucleotides: TGCGCCAGCAGCCATGTCAGTGCCGGGGAGCTGTTTTTT. Its protein is CASSHVSAGELFF.

The V and J genes are TRBV5-1 and TRBJ1-6, with D possibly being TRBD1 (5 bases). The germline V gene has CDR1 SGHRS and CDR2 YFSETQ. V was shortened by 4 bases and J by 7 bases, with 15 bases between the two germline ends. This CDR3 has 15 amino acids. In DNA, the CDR3 is TGCGCCAGCAGCCCCGAAGGGGCTCAGAATTCACCCCTCCACTTT. It is translated as CASSPEGAQNSPLHF.

The chain combines TRBV4-2 with TRBJ2-7, with TRBD2 identical over 10 bases. Losses at the gene ends were 1 base for V and 2 bases for J; bases not matched to a gene: 2. Germline V gene lookup returns CDR1 LGHNA and CDR2 YNFKEQ. The length of the CDR3 is 15 residues. CDR3 sequence (DNA): TGTGCCAGCAGCCAAGTAGGGACTAGCGCCTACGAGCAGTACTTC. Its protein product is CASSQVGTSAYEQYF.

This rearrangement joins TRBV7-8 to TRBJ2-2; no firm D call. V lost 1 base, J lost 0 bases, and 6 bases lay in between. This CDR3 spans 15 amino acids. Germline-derived CDR1 and CDR2 are SGHVS and FQNEAQ. The CDR3 nucleotides read TGTGCCAGCAGCTTAGGAGGTCCGAACACCGGGGAGCTGTTTTTT. It translates to CASSLGGPNTGELFF. The full variable domain, its missing parts supplied by reference TRBV7-8 and TRBJ2-2, is GAGVSQSPRYKVAKRGQDVALRCDPISGHVSLFWYQQALGQGPEFLTYFQNEAQLDKSGLPSDRFFAERPEGSVSTLKIQRTQQEDSAVYLCASSLGGPNTGELFFGEGSRLTVL.

Details on this clone: A read error may account for a junction end that differs from germline. V gene TRBV15 combines with J gene TRBJ1-2, with D possibly being TRBD1 (6 bases). CDR1 is LNHNV, CDR2 YYDKDF, per germline (reference sequence). The CDR3 loop spans 13 amino acids. In DNA form, the CDR3 reads TGTGCCACCAGCACCCAAAGGACAGCGGCTTTCCGCTTC. This codes for CATSTQRTAAFRF.

The CDR3 nucleotides read TGTGCCAGCAGTTGGCAATCCCAAAACATTCAGTACTTC. Translated, it gives CASSWQSQNIQYF. The chain employs TRBV28 and TRBJ2-4; D is unclear. V shed 4 bases and J shed 5 bases, with 9 bases lying between them. Germline lookup yields CDR1 MDHEN and CDR2 SYDVKM. CDR3 length: 13 amino acids.

This chain links TRBV18 with TRBJ2-7; a possible D gene is TRBD2 (6 bases). Trimming shortened V by 4 bases and J by 6 bases, and 22 bases separated the two germline ends. CDR1 is KGHSH, CDR2 LQKENI, per germline. The CDR3 has 16 residues. CDR3 residues: CASSLKTRDVLGEQYF. CDR3 coding DNA: TGTGCCAGCTCACTAAAGACTAGGGATGTACTAGGCGAGCAGTACTTC.

About this clone itself: The junction departs from the called germline gene at one end, perhaps through a read error. The V gene is TRBV3-1 (or the pseudogene TRBV3-2), the J gene TRBJ2-1; 7 nucleotides match TRBD2. This CDR3 has 13 amino acids. Germline V CDR1 and CDR2: LGHDT, YNNKEL (reference sequence). The CDR3 DNA is TGTGCCAGCAGCCAAGATCGAAGGCGGGAGCTGTTCTTC. This codes for CASSQDRRRELFF.

The J gene is TRBJ2-6, the V gene TRBV4-3, with TRBD1 matching 7 bases. The germline V gene has CDR1 LGHNA and CDR2 YSLEER. V lost 4 bases to trimming and J lost 3 bases; unmatched junction nucleotides: 3. The CDR3 has 15 amino acids. CDR3 in amino acids: CASSRDSDGANVLTF. DNA of the CDR3: TGCGCCAGCAGCCGGGACAGTGATGGGGCCAACGTCCTGACTTTC.

The gene calls are TRBV27 and TRBJ1-2; D is possibly TRBD1 (5 bases). Trimming removed 6 bases from V and 4 bases from J, with 15 bases in between. Germline loops: CDR1 MNHEY, CDR2 SMNVEV (reference sequence). The CDR3 loop spans 14 amino acids. CDR3 DNA: TGTGCCAGCAGCCAAACGGAGGGGAGCTATGGCTACACCTTC. Its protein is CASSQTEGSYGYTF.